These T cell receptor beta chains were read from a single sample in a study of brain T cells in children with intractable seizures. Clones were read by immunoSEQ multiplex PCR, and TCRdb kept only the in-frame ones, dropping some. The data contain roughly 120,000 clones, 85% to 95% of them singletons. The material was peripheral blood, obtained at surgery. These receptors were taken from a boy under two years old with hemimegalencephaly and intractable seizures. Both conserved end residues are part of each CDR3.

V gene,CDR3 protein
TRBV3-1/TRBV3-2,CASSQADYEQYF
TRBV28,CASSLGQYNEQFF
TRBV5-1,CASSLSAVNTEAFF
TRBV29-1,CSVEWGSYNEQFF
TRBV18,CASSPRVVSGLQETQYF
TRBV7-2,CASSGGPLLEQYF
TRBV27,CASSLLGGAQPQHF
TRBV18,CASSEGRLQGRNYGYTF
TRBV19,CASSIGAGSTDTQYF
TRBV9,CASSARDRATGELFF
TRBV19,CASSIDPGELFF
TRBV5-1,CASSGAGGGEQYF
TRBV9,CASSVGSSPGYNEQFF
TRBV6-5,CASSISGMNYNEQFF
TRBV10-1,CASRPESSGRSAGELFF